This record concerns one T cell receptor beta chain sequence. Its antigen is currently unknown. This sample is drawn from a study of shared clonotypes between healthy human individuals. Study-wide results and limits: Generation probability values for non-shared clonotypes were lower than those for clonotypes shared by all four donors. Roughly 5% of naive CD4 clonotypes were common to several donors.

The data were produced by immunoSEQ multiplex PCR, yet TCRdb's version contains in-frame clones alone and is incomplete. The sample lists about 340,000 clones, more than 60% occurring once. Researchers partitioned CD4+ cells into CD45RA+ naive and CD45RA-negative memory subsets. Germline V gene lookup returns CDR1 MNHNS and CDR2 SASEGT. The V end was cut by 6 bases, the J end by 1 base, with 8 bases between. The CDR3 covers 13 residues. This clonotype was obtained from a man aged 25-45 years in good health. Sample: memory CD4+ T cells sorted from blood. Documented subset: CD45RA-negative fraction. The chain is built from TRBV6-1 and TRBJ2-3; no reliable D call. The CDR3 sequence is CASSDGGTDTQYF. The CDR3 DNA is TGTGCCAGCAGCGACGGAGGCACAGATACGCAGTATTTT.